This T cell receptor beta chain is from a study of cytomegalovirus exposure and HLA in healthy donors. On this clone: Its antigen is currently unknown.

Overall study findings and caveats: Later genetic work tied a missense DCLRE1C variant to beta-chain V and J trimming. V segments that were indistinguishable, TRBV6-2 and TRBV6-3 among them, were omitted from analysis.

The V and J ends lost 0 bases and 3 bases, in that order; junction bases with no gene match: 7. Germline lookup yields CDR1 SGHRS and CDR2 YFSETQ. This CDR3 spans 17 amino acids. Researchers ran the PCR with 60 Vbeta and 13 Jbeta primers. Measured with immunoSEQ multiplex PCR; TCRdb has only the in-frame clones, and not every one. The sample includes more than 150,000 clones, under 80% of them seen just once. The clonotype comes from a woman aged 25 to 39 in good health and CMV-seropositive. The material sequenced was PBMCs. V usage is TRBV5-1 and J usage is TRBJ2-1; 9 nucleotides line up with TRBD2. The CDR3 DNA sequence: TGCGCCAGCAGCTTGGACCTCAGCGGGGGGTTCTACAATGAGCAGTTCTTC. It translates to CASSLDLSGGFYNEQFF.